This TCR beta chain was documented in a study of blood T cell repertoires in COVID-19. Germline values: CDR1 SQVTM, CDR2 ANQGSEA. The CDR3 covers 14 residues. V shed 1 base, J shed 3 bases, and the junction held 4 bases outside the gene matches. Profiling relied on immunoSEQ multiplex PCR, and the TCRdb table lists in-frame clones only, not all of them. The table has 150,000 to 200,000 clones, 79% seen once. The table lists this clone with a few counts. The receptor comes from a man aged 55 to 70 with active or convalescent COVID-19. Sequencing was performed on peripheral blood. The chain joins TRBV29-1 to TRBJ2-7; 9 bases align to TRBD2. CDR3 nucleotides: TGCAGCGTTGAAGGGCGGGAGGGCTTCTACGAGCAGTACTTC. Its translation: CSVEGREGFYEQYF.